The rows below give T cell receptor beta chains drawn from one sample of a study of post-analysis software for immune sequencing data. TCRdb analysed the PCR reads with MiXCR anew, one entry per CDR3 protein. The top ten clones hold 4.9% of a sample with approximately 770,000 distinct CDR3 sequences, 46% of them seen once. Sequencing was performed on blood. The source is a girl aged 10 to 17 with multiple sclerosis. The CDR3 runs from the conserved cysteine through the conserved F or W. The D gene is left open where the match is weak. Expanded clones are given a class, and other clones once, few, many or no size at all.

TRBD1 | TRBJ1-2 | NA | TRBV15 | CATSSSRTGTETNYGYTF | TGTGCCACCAGCAGTTCCCGGACAGGAACGGAAACTAACTATGGCTACACCTTC
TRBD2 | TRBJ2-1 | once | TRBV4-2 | CASSPTGRESYNEQFF | TGTGCCAGCAGCCCGACCGGGCGGGAGAGCTACAATGAGCAGTTCTTC
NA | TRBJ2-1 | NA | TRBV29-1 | CSVEFRGGEQFF | TGCAGCGTTGAATTTAGGGGTGGTGAGCAGTTCTTC
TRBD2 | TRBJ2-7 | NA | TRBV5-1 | CASTPGTSGSNEQYF | TGCGCCAGCACCCCCGGGACTAGCGGGAGTAACGAGCAGTACTTC
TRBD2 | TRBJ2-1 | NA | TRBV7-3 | CASSPYSGRLYNEQFF | TGTGCCAGCAGCCCATATAGCGGGAGGCTATACAATGAGCAGTTCTTC
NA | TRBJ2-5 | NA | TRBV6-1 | CASCPWGEETQYF | TGTGCCAGCTGTCCCTGGGGGGAAGAGACCCAGTACTTC
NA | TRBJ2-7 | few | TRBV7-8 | CASSLGTRITYEQYF | TGTGCCAGCAGCTTAGGTACACGTATAACCTACGAGCAGTACTTC
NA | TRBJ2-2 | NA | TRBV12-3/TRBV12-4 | CASRFGVGTGELFF | TGTGCCAGCAGGTTCGGTGTCGGCACCGGGGAGCTGTTTTTT
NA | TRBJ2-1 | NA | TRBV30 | CACRRGRKSYDEQFF | TGTGCCTGCCGAAGGGGCCGGAAGTCCTACGATGAGCAGTTCTTC
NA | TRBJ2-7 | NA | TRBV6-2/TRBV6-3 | CASSYDNEPYEQYF | TGTGCCAGCAGTTACGATAACGAACCGTACGAGCAGTACTTC
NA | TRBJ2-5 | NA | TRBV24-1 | CATSVRGGETQYF | TGTGCCACCAGTGTTCGAGGGGGGGAGACCCAGTACTTC
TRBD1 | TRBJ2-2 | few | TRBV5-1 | CASRQGSGELFF | TGCGCCAGTAGACAGGGTTCCGGGGAGCTGTTTTTT
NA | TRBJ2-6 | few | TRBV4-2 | CASSQAGETGANVLTF | TGTGCCAGCAGCCAAGCCGGAGAAACTGGGGCCAACGTCCTGACTTTC
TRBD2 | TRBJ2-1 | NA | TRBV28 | CASKREGYNEQFF | TGTGCCAGCAAGCGGGAGGGCTACAATGAGCAGTTCTTC
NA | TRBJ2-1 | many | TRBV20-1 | CSAGLLDLRYNEQFF | TGCAGTGCTGGACTGCTGGACTTAAGATACAATGAGCAGTTCTTC
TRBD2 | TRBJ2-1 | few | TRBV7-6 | CASSTGLAGMAHNEQFF | TGTGCCAGCAGCACCGGACTAGCGGGAATGGCCCACAATGAGCAGTTCTTC
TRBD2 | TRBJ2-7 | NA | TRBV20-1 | CSASGREGRYEQYF | TGCAGTGCTAGTGGGCGGGAGGGCCGCTACGAGCAGTACTTC
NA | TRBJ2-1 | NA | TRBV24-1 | CATSLPGSYNEQFF | TGTGCCACCAGTCTCCCGGGCTCCTACAATGAGCAGTTCTTC
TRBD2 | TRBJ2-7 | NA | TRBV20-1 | CSATSAYEQYF | TGCAGTGCAACTAGCGCCTACGAGCAGTACTTC
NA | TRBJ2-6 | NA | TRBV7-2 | CASSQRVGAGANVLTF | TGTGCCAGCAGCCAGAGGGTAGGCGCTGGGGCCAACGTCCTGACTTTC
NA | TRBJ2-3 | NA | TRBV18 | CASTRPSTDTQYF | TGTGCCAGCACCCGCCCTAGCACAGATACGCAGTATTTT
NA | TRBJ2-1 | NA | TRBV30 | CAWSVDGVVTYNEQFF | TGTGCCTGGAGTGTAGACGGGGTCGTCACCTACAATGAGCAGTTCTTC
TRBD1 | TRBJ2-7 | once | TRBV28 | CASSTMRGGRDEQYF | TGTGCCAGCAGTACTATGCGAGGGGGCAGAGACGAGCAGTACTTC
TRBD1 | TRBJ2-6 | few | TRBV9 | CASSVGTGDVLTF | TGTGCCAGCAGCGTAGGGACAGGCGACGTCCTGACTTTC
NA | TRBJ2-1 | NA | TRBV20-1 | CSAWIQGRSYNEQFF | TGCAGTGCTTGGATACAGGGTAGGTCCTACAATGAGCAGTTCTTC
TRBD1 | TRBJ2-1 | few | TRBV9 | CASSDPSGTVNNEQFF | TGTGCCAGCAGCGACCCATCCGGGACAGTTAACAATGAGCAGTTCTTC
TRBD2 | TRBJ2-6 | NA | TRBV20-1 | CSARLAGSSGANVLTF | TGCAGTGCTAGACTAGCGGGGAGCTCTGGGGCCAACGTCCTGACTTTC
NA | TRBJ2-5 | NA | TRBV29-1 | CSVGGGAAAEQYF | TGCAGCGTGGGTGGGGGAGCGGCGGCTGAGCAGTACTTC
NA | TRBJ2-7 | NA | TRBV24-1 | CATSDWRGEQYF | TGTGCCACCAGTGATTGGAGGGGCGAGCAGTACTTC
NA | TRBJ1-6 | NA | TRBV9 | CASSSGDNSPLHF | TGTGCCAGCAGTTCGGGGGATAATTCACCCCTCCACTTT
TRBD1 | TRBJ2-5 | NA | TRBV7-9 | CASSLYPGGEETQYF | TGTGCCAGCAGCTTATACCCAGGGGGCGAGGAGACCCAGTACTTC
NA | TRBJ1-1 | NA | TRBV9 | CASSPAMGSSGGAFF | TGTGCCAGCAGCCCCGCTATGGGCAGCTCGGGAGGAGCTTTCTTT
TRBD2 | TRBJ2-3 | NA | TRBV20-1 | CSANNAGTSGSPLGSTDTQYF | TGCAGTGCTAACAATGCCGGGACTAGCGGGAGTCCCCTCGGGAGCACAGATACGCAGTATTTT
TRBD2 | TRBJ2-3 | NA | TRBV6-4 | CASSDPGTSVGDTQYF | TGTGCCAGCAGTGACCCCGGGACTAGCGTTGGAGATACGCAGTATTTT
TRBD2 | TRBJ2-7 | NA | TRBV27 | CASSPRGSGSIEQYF | TGTGCCAGCAGTCCCCGGGGCAGCGGGAGCATCGAGCAGTACTTC
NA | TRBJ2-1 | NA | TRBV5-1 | CASSLADFSYNEQFF | TGCGCCAGCAGCTTGGCAGACTTCTCCTACAATGAGCAGTTCTTC
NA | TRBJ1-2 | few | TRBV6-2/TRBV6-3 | CASSPNRDPPRLHGYTF | TGTGCCAGCAGCCCCAACAGGGATCCTCCGCGATTGCATGGCTACACCTTC
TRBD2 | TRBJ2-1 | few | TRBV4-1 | CASSQEGVGLAGDNEQFF | TGCGCCAGCAGCCAAGAGGGGGTCGGACTAGCGGGGGACAATGAGCAGTTCTTC
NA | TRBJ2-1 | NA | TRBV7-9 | CASSFSDVNEQFF | TGTGCCAGCAGCTTTAGCGATGTTAATGAGCAGTTCTTC
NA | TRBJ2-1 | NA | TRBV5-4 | CASRQDSYNEQFF | TGTGCCAGCAGACAGGACTCCTACAATGAGCAGTTCTTC
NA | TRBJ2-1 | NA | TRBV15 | CATSRGGSNEQFF | TGTGCCACCAGCAGAGGAGGGTCCAATGAGCAGTTCTTC
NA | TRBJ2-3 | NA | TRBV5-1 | CASSLEVPSTDTQYF | TGCGCCAGCAGCTTGGAAGTCCCTAGCACAGATACGCAGTATTTT
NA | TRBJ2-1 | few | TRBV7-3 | CASSLMGSVNEQFF | TGTGCCAGCAGCTTAATGGGCAGCGTCAATGAGCAGTTCTTC
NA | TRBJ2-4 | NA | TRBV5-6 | CASSLEGRWGTAKNIQYF | TGTGCCAGCAGCTTGGAAGGGCGGTGGGGCACTGCCAAAAACATTCAGTACTTC
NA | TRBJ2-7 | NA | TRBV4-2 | CASSHAPLPHEQYF | TGTGCCAGCAGCCACGCCCCCCTCCCTCACGAGCAGTACTTC
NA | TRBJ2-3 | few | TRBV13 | CASRIVAGGKRDTQYF | TGTGCCAGCAGAATCGTGGCTGGGGGAAAGCGAGATACGCAGTATTTT
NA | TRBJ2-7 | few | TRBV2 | CASSNFKRDEQYF | TGTGCCAGCAGTAATTTTAAAAGGGACGAGCAGTACTTC
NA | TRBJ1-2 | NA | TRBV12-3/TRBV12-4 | CASTHVGGNYGYTF | TGTGCCAGCACCCACGTGGGGGGGAACTATGGCTACACCTTC
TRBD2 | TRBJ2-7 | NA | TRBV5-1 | CASSLVSGRAYEQYF | TGCGCCAGCAGCTTAGTTAGCGGGAGGGCCTACGAGCAGTACTTC
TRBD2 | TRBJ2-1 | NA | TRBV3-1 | CASSQDSMGREAPDYNEQFF | TGTGCCAGCAGCCAAGATTCGATGGGGCGGGAGGCCCCAGACTACAATGAGCAGTTCTTC
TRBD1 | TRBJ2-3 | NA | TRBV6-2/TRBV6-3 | CASSSHRGLLTDTQYF | TGTGCCAGCAGTTCTCACAGGGGGCTTTTAACAGATACGCAGTATTTT
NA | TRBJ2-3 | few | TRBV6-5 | CASGSDTQYF | TGTGCCAGCGGGTCGGATACGCAGTATTTT